The 14 T cell receptor beta chains presented below share a single source sample, sequenced in a study of cytomegalovirus exposure and HLA in healthy donors. The PCR contained 60 Vbeta and 13 Jbeta primers. TCRdb keeps only in-frame clones here, not all; method: immunoSEQ multiplex PCR. The sample carries 150,000 to 200,000 clones, almost 85% recorded once. Sequenced sample: PBMCs. Receptors were obtained from a boy aged 5-17 years in good health and CMV-seronegative.

The chain couples TRBV27 to TRBJ1-6; unclear D gene. The germline V gene has CDR1 MNHEY and CDR2 SMNVEV (reference sequence). There are 15 residues in the CDR3. The V end lost 4 bases, the J end lost 11 bases, and 18 bases lay between the germline ends. DNA for the CDR3: TGTGCCAGCAGTTCCACCCCCCCGGGGAAGGCACCCCTCCACTTT. Protein sequence: CASSSTPPGKAPLHF.

This clone was seen more than once but under ten times. The chain joins TRBV5-1 to TRBJ2-7; the match to TRBD2 covers 9 bases. The germline CDR1 and CDR2 sequences are SGHRS and YFSETQ. The CDR3 is 15 residues long. J gave up 3 bases and V 0 bases, and 4 bases lay outside the gene matches. In DNA form, the CDR3 reads TGCGCCAGCAGCTTGGAGGGTAGCGGGAGCTACGAGCAGTACTTC. Amino acid sequence: CASSLEGSGSYEQYF.

This clone showed up just once. The chain couples TRBV25-1 to TRBJ2-7, with 7 bases lining up with TRBD2. Germline V gene sequence: CDR1 MGHDK, CDR2 SYGVNS. V was pared by 8 bases and J by 6 bases, with 16 bases of the junction left unmatched. This CDR3 comprises 15 residues. The CDR3 here is CASRGEGAQYGEQYF. DNA for the CDR3: TGTGCCAGCCGAGGGGAGGGCGCCCAATATGGCGAGCAGTACTTC.

This clone was found a few times. CDR3 bases: TGTGCCAGCAGTCGACAGGGGGATAGTGAGACCCAGTACTTC. Encoded protein: CASSRQGDSETQYF. The rearrangement uses TRBV28 and TRBJ2-5; TRBD1 matches at 9 bases. CDR1 and CDR2 (germline): MDHEN, SYDVKM. The CDR3 extends over 14 amino acids. The V gene end was trimmed by 5 bases and the J gene end by 5 bases; junction bases not matched to a gene: 6.

V usage is TRBV14 and J usage is TRBJ2-3; D remains unclear. V shed 2 bases and J shed 5 bases, with 8 bases lying between them. Per the germline V gene, CDR1 is SGHDN and CDR2 is FVKESK. The length of the CDR3 is 13 residues. The DNA of the CDR3 is TGTGCCAGCAGCCAACTTTCCGTAGATACGCAGTATTTT. It codes for CASSQLSVDTQYF.

V and J are TRBV9 and TRBJ2-2; perhaps TRBD1 as D (5 bases). Deletions cut 6 bases from V and 4 bases from J, with 13 bases between. The length of the CDR3 is 14 residues. Germline V lookup: CDR1 SGDLS, CDR2 YYNGEE. CDR3 in amino acids: CASTPDRATGELFF. The CDR3 bases are TGTGCCAGCACCCCCGACAGAGCCACCGGGGAGCTGTTTTTT.

This clone was seen more than once but under ten times. The V gene is TRBV10-3, the J gene TRBJ2-1; 10 nucleotides line up with TRBD2. The length of the CDR3 is 16 residues. The germline V gene has CDR1 ENHRY and CDR2 SYGVKD. Trimming at V came to 2 bases and at J to 10 bases, leaving 11 bases not matched to a gene. The DNA for the CDR3 is TGTGCCATCAGTGAGACACTAGCGGGGCGCTCCGGGGAGCAGTTCTTC. The encoded protein is CAISETLAGRSGEQFF.

The gene calls are TRBV19 and TRBJ1-2, with D perhaps matching TRBD1 (5 bases). CDR1 and CDR2 from the germline V gene are LNHDA and SQIVND (reference sequence). V was pared by 8 bases and J by 6 bases, with 10 bases between. The CDR3 extends over 11 amino acids. CDR3 coding DNA: TGTGCCAGTTCAGGGTTTCATGGCTACACCTTC. Translated: CASSGFHGYTF.

The count of this clone is one. This chain connects TRBV7-9 to TRBJ2-3; no clear D. Trimming pared 2 bases from V and 9 bases from J, leaving 9 bases between. The CDR3 is 12 residues long. Germline assignment: CDR1 SEHNR and CDR2 FQNEAQ (reference sequence). This CDR3 is CASSLIRETQYF. The CDR3 coding sequence is TGTGCCAGCAGCTTAATACGAGAGACGCAGTATTTT.

The V gene is TRBV6-5, the J gene TRBJ2-7; 9 bases align to TRBD1. V dropped 2 bases and J dropped 2; count of bases not matched to a gene: 7. The CDR3 runs to 16 residues. Germline CDR1 reads MNHEY; CDR2 reads SVGAGI. The CDR3: CASSYGLGQGPYEQYF. The CDR3 DNA is TGTGCCAGCAGTTACGGCCTGGGACAGGGTCCCTACGAGCAGTACTTC.

The CDR3 coding sequence is TGTGCCAGCAGGCCCCAGGGCCGGGCGGACGAGCAGTTCTTC. As protein: CASRPQGRADEQFF. The chain recombines TRBV6-5 with TRBJ2-1, with D tentatively TRBD1 (5 bases). The CDR3 runs to 14 residues. Germline V gene sequence: CDR1 MNHEY, CDR2 SVGAGI. V gave up 6 bases and J gave up 10 bases, with 19 bases separating them.

The chain has TRBV30 and TRBJ1-2, with 8 bases that match TRBD1. Germline-derived CDR1 and CDR2 are GTSNPN and SVGIG (reference sequence). The V gene end was trimmed by 1 base and the J gene end by 8 bases; junction bases not matched to a gene: 6. The CDR3 contains 13 residues. CDR3 sequence reads: CAWSAQGAGGYTF. DNA for the CDR3: TGTGCCTGGAGTGCCCAGGGGGCAGGGGGCTACACCTTC.

The V gene is TRBV19, the J gene TRBJ1-2, with D hard to call. CDR3 size: 13 residues. Germline CDR1 reads LNHDA; CDR2 reads SQIVND (reference sequence). The V end was cut by 3 bases, the J end by 2 bases, with 7 bases between. Written as DNA, the CDR3 is TGTGCCAGTAGTATTGGAGAGAACTATGGCTACACCTTC. Translating gives CASSIGENYGYTF.

CDR3 in amino acids: CASRVPGLAGLSYEQYF. DNA of the CDR3: TGTGCCAGCAGAGTTCCGGGACTAGCGGGACTCTCCTACGAGCAGTACTTC. The chain combines TRBV2 with TRBJ2-7, with 13 bases identical to TRBD2. V dropped 6 bases and J dropped 0; count of bases not matched to a gene: 8. The CDR3 extends over 17 amino acids. CDR1 and CDR2 from the germline V gene are SNHLY and FYNNEI.